This TCR beta chain was profiled in a study of shared clonotypes between healthy human individuals. The CDR3 is 16 residues long. V gave up 4 bases and J gave up 5 bases; unmatched junction bases: 9. Per germline, CDR1 SGHDT and CDR2 YYEEEE. Running of the assay took place at deep level. The method was immunoSEQ multiplex PCR; TCRdb's version includes in-frame clones alone and lacks a portion of them. The table shows 2,500,000 or so clones, with 85% to 95% occurring only once. This clone was counted once. The clonotype was recovered from a man in his late teens or twenties in good health. The chain joins TRBV5-6 to TRBJ2-7; 13 bases map to TRBD2. Sample: naive CD4+ T cells sorted from blood. Subset meaning: CD45RA+ positively selected. The CDR3 is CASSQWGLAGLNEQYF. The CDR3 DNA sequence: TGTGCCAGCAGCCAGTGGGGACTAGCGGGACTCAACGAGCAGTACTTC.